This T cell receptor (beta chain) was observed in a study of T cell responses to AZD1222 COVID-19 vaccine listed by TCRdb under 2021. In the study overall: A total of 233 trial participants underwent TCR sequencing, of whom 207 received two doses of AZD1222 and some 25 received two doses of the MenACWY control vaccine. Trial participants were enrolled by age into subgroups of 18-55, 56-69 and 70-plus years, and around 150, 28 and 57 TCR-sequenced participants, respectively, were included in these subgroups.

The CDR3 regions of human TCRbeta chains were analyzed by immunosequencing. Per the source publication's procedure: Repertoire TCRs were matched against a reference library of SARS-CoV-2-specific TCRs generated with the MIRA antigen-specificity platform. Breadth was defined as the fraction of unique TCRs that were SARS-CoV-2-associated, and depth was defined as the fraction of total T cells that were SARS-CoV-2-associated. Each spike-specific TCR was assigned to its reactive spike region and to a CD4 or CD8 class using the MIRA data. Log10-transformed breadth and depth values were compared by one-way ANOVA with Sidak's multiple comparisons tests. This immuneACCESS table, as held by TCRdb, lists in-frame sequences with V and J called but not all clones. Of the missing ones, under half trace to an unresolved V gene in checked studies; the others have no known cause. V and J calls and clone size follow that table, whereas D and trimming were derived from the DNA. This sample comprises approximately 190,000 clones, over 85% of them detected only once. About 3.5% of the sample is taken by the ten largest.

This sample's time point label indicates: about 28 days (+/-7) after the second vaccine dose. The treatment or condition tag for this specimen amounts to: meningococcal conjugate vaccine given as trial control. The vaccinee samples were drawn from two UK trials, COV001 and COV002, one of which was a single-blind randomized controlled phase 2/3 trial testing AZD1222 (ChAdOx1 nCoV-19) in healthy adults. For TCRbeta chain sequencing, PBMC samples were collected from trial participants at day 0 and at day 28 after the second dose. Here is what the overall study found, with its caveats: Vaccine-associated CD4 TCRs spanned the whole spike protein, with dominant responses in regions 160-218 and 743-854. Because no day 14 peak-response samples were available, the repertoires could be characterized only after the peak T cell response. Conclusions about previously exposed vaccinees are limited because only six or seven AZD1222 recipients were SARS-CoV-2 seropositive at baseline. The 56-69-year group was small, and its depth increase did not reach significance, likely because of low power. Epitopes outside the regions mutated in the B.1.351 and B.1.1.7 variants were reportedly recognized by nearly half of the unique spike-specific TCRs. Spike-specific TCR breadth and depth rose significantly after two AZD1222 doses compared with day 0 and with MenACWY recipients. Participants were mostly white British and included more females than males, and it was suggested by the authors that clonal diversity may have been underestimated.

The germline ends are 11 bases apart after V is trimmed by 7 bases and J by 1 base. CDR1 and CDR2, looked up from the germline V gene, are SGDLS and YYNGEE. The CDR3 holds 13 amino acids from the cysteine to the phenylalanine. The only DNA kept is the CDR3, 39 bases in frame from the first base. With respect to this clone: This receptor's antigen is unknown. Base qualities are not provided; no much larger clone lies one nucleotide away.

The chain links TRBV9 with TRBJ1-1; the D gene cannot be named for sure. The sequenced sample was peripheral blood, obtained 28 days after the second dose of the MenACWY control vaccine. This TCR came from an adult who received the MenACWY meningococcal vaccine as a control. CDR3 sequence: CASGPWENTEAFF. The nucleotides are TGTGCCAGCGGTCCTTGGGAGAACACTGAAGCTTTCTTT.